The rows below give T cell receptor beta chains drawn from one sample of a study of blood T cell repertoires in COVID-19. Libraries were prepared by immunoSEQ multiplex PCR; TCRdb keeps only in-frame clonotypes and omits some of them. Of 290,000 or so clones listed, more than 75% are singletons. Source material: PBMCs or T cells enriched from blood (not recorded which). These receptors all come from a woman younger than 35 who had recovered from COVID-19. CDR3s include the opening cysteine and the closing phenylalanine or tryptophan. A D gene is named only where the DNA matches it firmly. Part of the rows lack a size; the others show once, few, many or a class for expanded clones.

J,D,V,size,DNA,CDR3
TRBJ2-5,TRBD2,TRBV5-4,NA,TGTGCCAGCAGCTTGCGACTAGCGGGAGTTCAGACCCAGTACTTC,CASSLRLAGVQTQYF
TRBJ2-1,TRBD2,TRBV4-2,NA,TGTGCCAGCAGCCAAGAGGAGCGGGGTCACGAGCAGTTCTTC,CASSQEERGHEQFF
TRBJ2-5,NA,TRBV2,NA,TGTGCCAGCAGGCGGGCGGACCTTCAAGAGACCCAGTACTTC,CASRRADLQETQYF
TRBJ2-1,NA,TRBV30,NA,TGTGCCTGGGCGCTATGGGGACAAATAGACAATGAGCAGTTCTTC,CAWALWGQIDNEQFF
TRBJ1-1,TRBD1,TRBV14,NA,TGTGCCAGCTCCGTAGGTGGGACAGCCCCGAACACTGAAGCTTTCTTT,CASSVGGTAPNTEAFF
TRBJ2-1,NA,TRBV7-7,NA,TGTGCCAGCAGCCCAGATCAGTGGGGACACTCCCCGAGTGAGCAGTTCTTC,CASSPDQWGHSPSEQFF
TRBJ1-5,NA,TRBV23-1,NA,TGCGCCAGAGAAATTGATGACATTGACAATCAGCCCCAGCATTTT,CAREIDDIDNQPQHF
TRBJ1-6,TRBD1,TRBV30,NA,TGTGCCTGGATGCGCGTCGCCGGGACAGGGAGCTCCTATAATTCACCCCTCCACTTT,CAWMRVAGTGSSYNSPLHF
TRBJ2-3,NA,TRBV11-3,NA,TGTGCCAGCAGCCGAGGACAGAGCACAGATACGCAGTATTTT,CASSRGQSTDTQYF
TRBJ2-4,NA,TRBV30,once,TGTGCCTGGAGTGTAAAAGGTCAGGGCGGCATTCAGTACTTC,CAWSVKGQGGIQYF
TRBJ2-7,TRBD1,TRBV3-1/TRBV3-2,NA,TGTGCCAGCAGTCCGCCCCACAGGGGAGTATACGAGCAGTACTTC,CASSPPHRGVYEQYF
TRBJ1-1,TRBD1,TRBV27,NA,TGTGCCAGCAGTTTACGAGGGGGCAACACTGAAGCTTTCTTT,CASSLRGGNTEAFF
TRBJ1-2,NA,TRBV16,NA,TGTGCCAGCAGCCTTCGCCCGGGGGTAACCTATGGCTACACCTTC,CASSLRPGVTYGYTF
TRBJ1-5,TRBD1,TRBV6-6,NA,TGTGCCAGCAGTTACGGACAGGGGCGGATCACTCAGCCCCAGCATTTT,CASSYGQGRITQPQHF
TRBJ2-5,NA,TRBV28,NA,TGTGCCAGCGGCAGGGCTATTGGGGAGACCCAGTACTTC,CASGRAIGETQYF
TRBJ1-5,TRBD1,TRBV13,NA,TGTGCCAGCAGCTTTACAGGGGGCGGCACTTATAGCAATCAGCCCCAGCATTTT,CASSFTGGGTYSNQPQHF
TRBJ1-4,NA,TRBV7-9,once,TGTGCCAGCAGCTTCAACGGAGGGAGTGAAAAACTGTTTTTT,CASSFNGGSEKLFF
TRBJ1-2,TRBD1,TRBV6-5,NA,TGTGCCAGCAGGGGACAGGGCGGCTATGGCTACACCTTC,CASRGQGGYGYTF
TRBJ1-1,TRBD1,TRBV2,NA,TGTGCCTCAAGGGGACAGGTACCTTTCTTT,CASRGQVPFF
TRBJ2-2,TRBD1,TRBV11-3,NA,TGTGCCAGCAGCCGTCGACAGGGTCGTGGCACCGGGGAGCTGTTTTTT,CASSRRQGRGTGELFF
TRBJ1-3,NA,TRBV11-3,NA,TGTGCCAGCAGCTCAATAGACTCTGGAAACACCATATATTTT,CASSSIDSGNTIYF
TRBJ1-6,NA,TRBV7-2,once,TGTGCTATCAAGGACAGCTATAATTCACCCCTCCACTTT,CAIKDSYNSPLHF
TRBJ2-1,NA,TRBV2,NA,TGTGCCAGCAGGGAGACTTCATTCTCCTACAATGAGCAGTTCTTC,CASRETSFSYNEQFF
TRBJ1-1,NA,TRBV7-9,few,TGTGCCAGCAGCTTAGTGACGGAGGAAGCTTTCTTT,CASSLVTEEAFF
TRBJ2-1,TRBD2,TRBV3-1/TRBV3-2,few,TGTGCCAGCCTGGGGACTAGCGGGAGTAATGAGCAGTTCTTC,CASLGTSGSNEQFF
TRBJ1-6,TRBD1,TRBV11-2,NA,TGTGCCAGCAGCTTAATACACGGGACAGCTGCACCCCTCCACTTT,CASSLIHGTAAPLHF
TRBJ1-5,NA,TRBV7-3,NA,TGTGCCAGCAGCTTAGAGGGCCACCCGAGAAATCAGCCCCAGCATTTT,CASSLEGHPRNQPQHF
TRBJ1-6,TRBD1,TRBV6-5,NA,TGTGCCTCATACAGGGGAGTGGATTCACCCCTCCACTTT,CASYRGVDSPLHF
TRBJ2-1,TRBD2,TRBV27,NA,TGTGCCAGCAGTTTATCGGGCGGGACTAGGGATGAGCAGTTCTTC,CASSLSGGTRDEQFF
TRBJ2-5,TRBD2,TRBV30,NA,TGTGCCTGGACTAGCGGGCAAAAGACCCAGTACTTC,CAWTSGQKTQYF
TRBJ2-2,NA,TRBV15,NA,TGTGCCACCAGCACCCAGCGGATCACCGGGGAGCTGTTTTTT,CATSTQRITGELFF
TRBJ2-7,NA,TRBV7-2,NA,TGTGCCAGCAGCTTATTCGGGGACTCAAGCTACGAGCAGTACTTC,CASSLFGDSSYEQYF
TRBJ1-5,NA,TRBV19,NA,TGTGCCAGTAGTATAAACTCCGGGAGGGAGCCCCAGCATTTT,CASSINSGREPQHF
TRBJ1-2,NA,TRBV29-1,NA,TGCAGCGTTGTTCAGGGTCTGCTAAGCTACACCTTC,CSVVQGLLSYTF
TRBJ2-7,NA,TRBV28,NA,TGTGCCAGCAGTCTCCTACTAGTCCCCTCCTACGAGCAGTACTTC,CASSLLLVPSYEQYF
TRBJ2-5,TRBD1,TRBV5-1,few,TGCGCCAGCAGCGTGACAGGGGTGGATGGAGAGACCCAGTACTTC,CASSVTGVDGETQYF
TRBJ1-2,NA,TRBV12-3/TRBV12-4,NA,TGTGCCAGCGCCCCCGGGGGCTATGGCTACACCTTC,CASAPGGYGYTF
TRBJ1-2,NA,TRBV14,NA,TGTGCCAGCAGCCAGGGTCGGCGGGTTGCCTATGGCTACACCTTC,CASSQGRRVAYGYTF
TRBJ2-3,TRBD2,TRBV7-2,NA,TGTGCCAGCAGCCCCACTAGCGGGGGGGGCACAGATACGCAGTATTTT,CASSPTSGGGTDTQYF
TRBJ1-1,NA,TRBV7-9,few,TGTGCCAGCAGCTCCGGAGAGGTCACTGAAGCTTTCTTT,CASSSGEVTEAFF
TRBJ2-5,NA,TRBV3-1/TRBV3-2,NA,TGTGCCAGCAGCCAAGATACTAGCTGGGGGACCCAGTACTTC,CASSQDTSWGTQYF
TRBJ2-7,TRBD1,TRBV19,NA,TGTGCCAGCGGGACAGGCGCCTACGAGCAGTACTTC,CASGTGAYEQYF
TRBJ2-7,TRBD1,TRBV3-1/TRBV3-2,NA,TGTGCCAGCAGTCATAAACAGGGGCTACAACTTTCCGAGCAGTACTTC,CASSHKQGLQLSEQYF
TRBJ1-4,NA,TRBV28,NA,TGTGCCAGCAGTCGCGGTCGACAGACTAATGAAAAACTGTTTTTT,CASSRGRQTNEKLFF
TRBJ2-5,NA,TRBV16,NA,TGTGCCAGCAGCCAATCGAAGACAGCAAAAGAGACCCAGTACTTC,CASSQSKTAKETQYF
TRBJ1-2,TRBD1,TRBV5-1,NA,TGCGCCAGCAGCCCGGGACAGAACTATGGCTACACCTTC,CASSPGQNYGYTF
TRBJ1-3,TRBD1,TRBV30,NA,TGTGCCTGGACCCCTGGACAGGGAGCAAACACCATATATTTT,CAWTPGQGANTIYF